This entry lists 4 T cell receptor beta chains sequenced from one sample in a study of blood T cell repertoires in COVID-19. TCRdb keeps only in-frame clones here, not all; method: immunoSEQ multiplex PCR. Among 15,000 to 20,000 clones listed, roughly nine tenths were seen once. Sequencing used peripheral blood. These receptors came from a human donor in a cohort sampled during active COVID-19.

The V gene is TRBV5-1, the J gene TRBJ1-1, with a possible D match to TRBD1 (6 bases). This CDR3 has 13 amino acids. Trimming took off 4 bases at V and 4 bases at J, with 11 bases between the two ends. CDR1 is SGHRS and CDR2 is YFSETQ in the germline V gene. CDR3 amino acids: CASSPGHLTEAFF. CDR3 coding DNA: TGCGCCAGCAGCCCGGGACATCTCACTGAAGCTTTCTTT.

V usage is TRBV7-6 and J usage is TRBJ2-1; 7 nucleotides match TRBD2. The CDR3 runs to 17 residues. The germline gives CDR1 SGHVS, CDR2 FNYEAQ. The V gene end was trimmed by 5 bases and the J gene end by 3 bases; junction bases not matched to a gene: 13. The CDR3 here is CASSLPGGTTGYNEQFF. The CDR3 nucleotides read TGTGCCAGCAGCCTCCCCGGGGGGACTACGGGCTACAATGAGCAGTTCTTC.

The chain couples TRBV19 to TRBJ2-2, with TRBD2 identical over 8 bases. This CDR3 spans 14 amino acids. Trimming removed 6 bases from V and 5 bases from J; junction bases left unmatched: 5. Per germline, CDR1 LNHDA and CDR2 SQIVND (reference sequence). CDR3: CASSHPGGTGELFF. The CDR3 DNA follows: TGTGCCAGTAGCCACCCGGGGGGGACCGGGGAGCTGTTTTTT.

This clone was found a few times. The chain carries TRBV4-2 and TRBJ1-4; tentatively, D is TRBD1 (6 bases). This CDR3 is built from 20 residues. CDR1 LGHNA and CDR2 YNFKEQ come from the germline V gene. Trimming removed 2 bases at V and 1 base at J, with 23 bases between. The CDR3 spells CASSQLLDSLAVGTNEKLFF. DNA for the CDR3: TGTGCCAGCAGCCAATTGTTGGACAGTCTCGCCGTGGGAACTAATGAAAAACTGTTTTTT.